One sample yielded the 10 T cell receptor beta chains listed below, sequenced in a study of cytomegalovirus exposure and HLA in healthy donors. The assay was immunoSEQ multiplex PCR, and TCRdb's table has in-frame clones only and misses some. The sample lists about 360,000 clones; 75% to 90% were seen once. What was sequenced was PBMCs. The receptors were sampled from a young woman in good health and CMV-seronegative.

The chain links TRBV6-4 to TRBJ2-2; 8 nucleotides align to TRBD1. The V segment lost 3 bases and the J segment 6 bases; nucleotides outside the gene matches: 6. The CDR3 totals 15 residues. Germline CDR1 reads MRHNA; CDR2 reads SNTAGT. CDR3 sequence reads: CASSDGQGIPGELFF. In nucleotides, the CDR3 is TGTGCCAGCAGTGATGGACAGGGAATCCCCGGGGAGCTGTTTTTT.

This rearrangement joins TRBV5-1 to TRBJ2-1, with TRBD1 matching 7 bases. V trimming: 4 bases; J trimming: 2 bases; junction bases outside the gene matches: 6. The length of the CDR3 is 15 residues. Looked up from germline, CDR1 is SGHRS and CDR2 is YFSETQ. CDR3: CASSPRTGTYNEQFF. The CDR3 nucleotides read TGCGCCAGCAGCCCCAGGACAGGCACCTACAATGAGCAGTTCTTC.

This sequence joins TRBV2 and TRBJ2-1, with D maybe TRBD1 (6 bases). Germline V gives CDR1 SNHLY, CDR2 FYNNEI. The CDR3 has 16 residues. Trimming stripped 5 bases from V and 4 bases from J, with 18 bases between. CDR3 nucleotide sequence: TGTGCCAGCAGTATCCCGGTGGACAGCCTATACAATGAGCAGTTCTTC. It codes for CASSIPVDSLYNEQFF. Together with reference TRBV2 and TRBJ2-1, the CDR3 gives the full variable domain: EPEVTQTPSHQVTQMGQEVILRCVPISNHLYFYWYRQILGQKVEFLVSFYNNEISEKSEIFDDQFSVERPDGSNFTLKIRSTKLEDSAMYFCASSIPVDSLYNEQFFGPGTRLTVL.

In DNA, the CDR3 is TGTGCCAGCAGCACCTCGGGGGGGGCACAGCCCCAGCATTTT. This sequence encodes CASSTSGGAQPQHF. J is TRBJ1-5 and V is TRBV28, with a weak D call TRBD1 (6 bases). This CDR3 contains 14 residues. V was shortened by 6 bases and J by 7 bases, with 16 bases between the two germline ends. CDR1 and CDR2 from the germline V gene are MDHEN and SYDVKM.

The V and J genes are TRBV4-2 and TRBJ2-7, with 12 bases that match TRBD2. J lost 7 bases, V lost 1 base, and 14 bases had no gene match. This CDR3 is 18 amino acids long. Germline V lookup: CDR1 LGHNA, CDR2 YNFKEQ. The CDR3 spells CASSQVSSGRAKGREQYF. The DNA of the CDR3 is TGTGCCAGCAGCCAAGTATCTAGCGGGAGGGCCAAGGGTCGGGAGCAGTACTTC.

The chain is built from TRBV27 and TRBJ1-2; D is unresolved. CDR1 is MNHEY, CDR2 SMNVEV, per germline (reference sequence). The CDR3 consists of 12 residues. As DNA, the CDR3 is TGTGCAACCCGAGCGACCGTCAGCGGCTACACCTTC. This sequence encodes CATRATVSGYTF.

CDR3 region: CASSGGDSSSYEQYF. The CDR3 coding sequence is TGTGCCAGCAGCGGAGGGGACAGTTCCTCCTACGAGCAGTACTTC. The chain uses TRBV5-6 and TRBJ2-7; tentative D call: TRBD1 (7 bases). Trimming pared 4 bases from V and 0 bases from J, leaving 14 bases between. The CDR3 runs to 15 residues. Germline CDR1 reads SGHDT; CDR2 reads YYEEEE.

This chain joins TRBV4-1 and TRBJ1-3; tentative D call: TRBD1 (5 bases). The CDR3 totals 15 residues. The V gene lost 2 bases and the J gene lost 4 bases, with 12 bases spanning the gap. The germline CDR1 and CDR2 sequences are MGHRA and YSYEKL. CDR3 nucleotide sequence: TGCGCCAGCAGCCAAACGGGGGGATCGGGAAACACCATATATTTT. Encoded protein: CASSQTGGSGNTIYF.

The chain is built from TRBV27 and TRBJ1-2; maybe TRBD1 (5 bases). Trimming shortened V by 6 bases and J by 5 bases, and 16 bases separated the two germline ends. The CDR3 consists of 14 residues. Germline V CDR1 and CDR2: MNHEY, SMNVEV (reference sequence). The CDR3 coding sequence is TGTGCCAGCAGCTTAGCCAGGGCGGGGTATGGCTACACCTTC. This translates into CASSLARAGYGYTF.

V gene TRBV5-4 combines with J gene TRBJ2-7, with D possibly matching TRBD1 (6 bases). Per germline, CDR1 SGHNT and CDR2 YYREEE (reference sequence). The ends were cut back, 3 bases at V and 3 bases at J, with 19 bases in the middle. The CDR3 totals 16 residues. Here the CDR3 reads CASSSNYPGQHYEQYF. For the CDR3, the DNA is TGTGCCAGCAGCTCGAATTATCCGGGACAACACTACGAGCAGTACTTC.